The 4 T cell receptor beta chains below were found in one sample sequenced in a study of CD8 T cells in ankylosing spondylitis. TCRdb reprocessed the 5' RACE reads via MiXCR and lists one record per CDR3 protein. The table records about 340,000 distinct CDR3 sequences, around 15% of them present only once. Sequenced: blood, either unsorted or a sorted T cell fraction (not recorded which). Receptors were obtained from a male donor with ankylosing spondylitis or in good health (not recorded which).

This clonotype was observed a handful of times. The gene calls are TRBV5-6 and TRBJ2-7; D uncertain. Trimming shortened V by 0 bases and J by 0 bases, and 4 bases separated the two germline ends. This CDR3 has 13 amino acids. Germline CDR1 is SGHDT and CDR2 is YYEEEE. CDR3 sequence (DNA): TGTGCCAGCAGCTTGGACTACTCCTACGAGCAGTACTTC. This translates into CASSLDYSYEQYF.

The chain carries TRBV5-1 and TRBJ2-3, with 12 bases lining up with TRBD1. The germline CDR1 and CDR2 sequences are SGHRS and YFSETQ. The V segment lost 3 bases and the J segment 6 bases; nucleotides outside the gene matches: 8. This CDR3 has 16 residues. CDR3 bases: TGCGCCAGCAGCTCCGGGACAGGGGGCGCATCTGATACGCAGTATTTT. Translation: CASSSGTGGASDTQYF.

The CDR3 reads CASRGTASSNSPLHF. DNA of the CDR3: TGTGCCAGCCGTGGGACAGCCTCCTCAAATTCACCCCTCCACTTT. The chain links TRBV12-3 or TRBV12-4 to TRBJ1-6; 7 bases align to TRBD1. V gave up 8 bases and J gave up 7 bases; unmatched junction bases: 11. CDR3 length equals 15 residues.

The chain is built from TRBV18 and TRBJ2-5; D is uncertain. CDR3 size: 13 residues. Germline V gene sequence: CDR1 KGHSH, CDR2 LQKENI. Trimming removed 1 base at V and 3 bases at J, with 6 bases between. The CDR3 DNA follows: TGTGCCAGCTCACCACGACACGAAGAGACCCAGTACTTC. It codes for CASSPRHEETQYF.